The rows below give T cell receptor beta chains drawn from one sample of a study of T cell changes during pregnancy in multiple sclerosis. This table comes from immunoSEQ multiplex PCR, and its TCRdb copy is limited to in-frame clones, with some not included. The table includes approximately 47,000 clones, approximately 90% detected once. This specimen consisted of peripheral blood, obtained in the first trimester of pregnancy. All receptors derive from a female donor with multiple sclerosis, enrolled in a pregnancy study. Both conserved end residues are part of each CDR3. Each record gives: D gene, J gene, clone size, V gene, CDR3 protein, CDR3 DNA. The D gene is left open where the match is weak. Expanded clones get a size class; other rows say once, few or many, or leave the size out.

D: TRBD2
J: TRBJ2-2
size: NA
V: TRBV7-9
CDR3: CASSRLPGLNTGELFF
DNA: TGTGCCAGCAGCCGCCTCCCGGGACTAAACACCGGGGAGCTGTTTTTT

D: TRBD2
J: TRBJ2-2
size: NA
V: TRBV30
CDR3: CAWAGGGVHAGELFF
DNA: TGTGCCTGGGCCGGGGGAGGGGTCCACGCCGGGGAGCTGTTTTTT

D: NA
J: TRBJ1-5
size: NA
V: TRBV15
CDR3: CATSRDPSGNQPQHF
DNA: TGTGCCACCAGCAGAGATCCCAGCGGCAATCAGCCCCAGCATTTT

D: NA
J: TRBJ1-6
size: NA
V: TRBV27
CDR3: CASSPHGSRNSPLHF
DNA: TGTGCCAGCAGTCCACATGGATCGAGGAATTCACCCCTCCACTTT

D: NA
J: TRBJ1-1
size: few
V: TRBV29-1
CDR3: CSVTANTEAFF
DNA: TGCAGCGTGACAGCGAACACTGAAGCTTTCTTT

D: NA
J: TRBJ1-2
size: once
V: TRBV4-3
CDR3: CASSTRWEGGGGYGYTF
DNA: TGCGCCAGCAGCACGCGGTGGGAAGGGGGGGGAGGCTATGGCTACACCTTC

D: NA
J: TRBJ2-2
size: NA
V: TRBV10-3
CDR3: CAISPGLNTGELFF
DNA: TGTGCCATCAGTCCGGGACTGAACACCGGGGAGCTGTTTTTT

D: NA
J: TRBJ2-5
size: NA
V: TRBV5-6
CDR3: CASSPLGEYQETQYF
DNA: TGTGCCAGCAGCCCCCTGGGAGAGTACCAAGAGACCCAGTACTTC

D: TRBD1
J: TRBJ1-1
size: once
V: TRBV18
CDR3: CASSLDRGVTEAFF
DNA: TGTGCCAGCTCCCTCGACAGGGGAGTCACTGAAGCTTTCTTT

D: NA
J: TRBJ1-3
size: NA
V: TRBV30
CDR3: CAWLRGYGNTIYF
DNA: TGTGCCTGGCTACGAGGTTATGGAAACACCATATATTTT